Included here is one TCR beta chain sequence, with context. What it binds is not known. This entry comes from a study of cytomegalovirus exposure and HLA in healthy donors. Overall study context: Early released data had about 80 million unique TCRs, all coming from HLA-typed donors.

The germline CDR1 and CDR2 sequences are LNHNV and YYDKDF (reference sequence). The CDR3 has 12 amino acids. Trimming cost V 3 bases and J 8 bases, with 10 bases left between them. Study-level findings and limits: Within an earlier analysis, most TCR beta V segments proved productive either about 90% or about 30% of the time. One variant, a missense change in DCLRE1C, was linked in a later analysis to TCR beta V- and J-gene trimming.

When sampled, the donors appeared nominally healthy, though they likely had unrecorded immune exposures. A multiplex PCR was run with 60 Vbeta primers and 13 Jbeta primers. Sequenced by immunoSEQ multiplex PCR; TCRdb stores in-frame clones only, minus some. The sample yields about 67,000 clones, roughly nine tenths seen once. This chain uses TRBV15 with TRBJ1-2; D might be TRBD1 (6 bases). The TCR sequence derives from a woman aged 25 to 39 in good health and CMV-seropositive. Input material: PBMCs. The CDR3: CATSSPRGGYTF. The CDR3 DNA sequence: TGTGCCACCAGCAGCCCGAGGGGGGGCTACACCTTC.